This is a list of T cell receptor beta chains from one sample in a study of control samples from healthy donors and cancer patients. This table comes from immunoSEQ multiplex PCR, and its TCRdb copy is limited to in-frame clones, with some not included. This sample carries 140,000 or so clones, about 91% of them seen once, and the ten largest clones take more than 3%. The sample comprised blood. The origin of the receptors is a man in his thirties or forties in good health. CDR3s include the opening cysteine and the closing phenylalanine or tryptophan. The order of the fields is clone size, V gene, J gene, D gene, CDR3 DNA, CDR3 protein. D genes are given only for firm matches. The size entry is marked missing in some rows and otherwise reads once, few, many or a size class.

-,TRBV19,TRBJ2-1,-,TGTGCCAGTAGACCAACAGGGAGTGATGAGCAGTTCTTC,CASRPTGSDEQFF
once,TRBV28,TRBJ1-1,-,TGTGCCAGCAGTTTAGTGGGGGGCACTGAAGCTTTCTTT,CASSLVGGTEAFF
-,TRBV5-1,TRBJ1-3,TRBD1,TGCGCCAGCAGCATCGGACAGGGGTCTGGAAACACCATATATTTT,CASSIGQGSGNTIYF
-,TRBV6-4,TRBJ2-2,-,TGTGCCAGCAGTGAAGGGTACACCGGGGAGCTGTTTTTT,CASSEGYTGELFF
few,TRBV6-5,TRBJ1-6,-,TGTGCCAGCAGTTACTCGAAGCAGGGGAATGGTTCACCCCTCCACTTT,CASSYSKQGNGSPLHF
once,TRBV19,TRBJ1-6,-,TGTGCCAGTAGTATTCGGGGGGACGCCTATAATTCACCCCTCCACTTT,CASSIRGDAYNSPLHF
few,TRBV9,TRBJ2-2,TRBD1,TGTGCCAGCAGCGTAGGGACAGGGGGCACCGGGGAGCTGTTTTTT,CASSVGTGGTGELFF
-,TRBV6-5,TRBJ1-2,TRBD1,TGTGCCAGCAGTCCCGACAGGGCAGGCGGCTACACCTTC,CASSPDRAGGYTF
-,TRBV10-3,TRBJ1-1,-,TGTGCCATCAGTGAGTCGGCAGGGAGTAATACTGAAGCTTTCTTT,CAISESAGSNTEAFF
-,TRBV28,TRBJ1-2,-,TGTGCCAGCAGTCGAACGGGTGCTGGCTACACCTTC,CASSRTGAGYTF
-,TRBV11-2,TRBJ1-1,-,TGTGCCAGCAGCCCAGGCAGGGAGGGTTCTGCTTTCTTT,CASSPGREGSAFF
-,TRBV7-8,TRBJ1-5,-,TGTGCCAGCAGCTTAGGGGTTGCTCAGCCCCAGCATTTT,CASSLGVAQPQHF
-,TRBV27,TRBJ2-3,TRBD1,TGTGCCAGCAGTTTACCGGGGACAGGGAACACAGATACGCAGTATTTT,CASSLPGTGNTDTQYF
-,TRBV19,TRBJ1-5,-,TGTGCCAGTAGTATAGGGGTTCAGGGAAGTGCCAATCAGCCCCAGCATTTT,CASSIGVQGSANQPQHF
-,TRBV2,TRBJ2-1,TRBD2,TGTGCCAGCAGACCCGGGACTAGATTAGATGAGCAGTTCTTC,CASRPGTRLDEQFF
-,TRBV5-6,TRBJ2-3,TRBD1,TGTGCCAGCAGCTTTATGGGTGAGGGGGCAACAGATACGCAGTATTTT,CASSFMGEGATDTQYF